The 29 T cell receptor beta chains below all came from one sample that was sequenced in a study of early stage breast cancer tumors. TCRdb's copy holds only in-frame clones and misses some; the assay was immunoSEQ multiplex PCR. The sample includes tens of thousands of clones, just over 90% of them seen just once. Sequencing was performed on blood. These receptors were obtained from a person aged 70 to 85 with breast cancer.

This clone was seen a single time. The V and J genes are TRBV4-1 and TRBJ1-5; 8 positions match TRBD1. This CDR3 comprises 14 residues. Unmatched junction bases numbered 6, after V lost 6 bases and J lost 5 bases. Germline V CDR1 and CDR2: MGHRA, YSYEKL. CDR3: CASRLGQGHQPQHF. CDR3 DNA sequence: TGCGCCAGCAGACTCGGACAGGGCCATCAGCCCCAGCATTTT.

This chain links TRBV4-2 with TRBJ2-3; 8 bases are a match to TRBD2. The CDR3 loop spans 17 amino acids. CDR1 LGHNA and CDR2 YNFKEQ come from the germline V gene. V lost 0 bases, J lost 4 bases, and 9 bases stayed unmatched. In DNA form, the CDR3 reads TGTGCCAGCAGCCAAGATTACGGCGGCGGGAGGTCAGATACGCAGTATTTT. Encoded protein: CASSQDYGGGRSDTQYF.

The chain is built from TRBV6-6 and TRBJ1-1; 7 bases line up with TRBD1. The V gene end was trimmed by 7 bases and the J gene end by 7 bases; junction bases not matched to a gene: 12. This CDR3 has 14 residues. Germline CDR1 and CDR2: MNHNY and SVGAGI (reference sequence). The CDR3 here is CASIQDRDGGEAFF. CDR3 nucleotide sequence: TGTGCCAGCATCCAAGACAGGGACGGGGGTGAAGCTTTCTTT.

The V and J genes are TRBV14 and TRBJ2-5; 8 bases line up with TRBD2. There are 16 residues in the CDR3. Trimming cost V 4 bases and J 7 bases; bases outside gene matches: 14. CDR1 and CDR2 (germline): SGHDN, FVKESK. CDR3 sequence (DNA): TGTGCCAGCAGCCTGAGGATCGGGCGGGAGGCTGGGACCCAGTACTTC. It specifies CASSLRIGREAGTQYF.

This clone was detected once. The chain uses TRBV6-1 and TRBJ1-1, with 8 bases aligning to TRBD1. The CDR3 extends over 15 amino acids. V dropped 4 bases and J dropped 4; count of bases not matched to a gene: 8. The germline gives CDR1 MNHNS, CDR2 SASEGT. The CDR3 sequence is CASSVPGTGVTEAFF. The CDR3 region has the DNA TGTGCCAGCAGTGTCCCCGGGACAGGTGTCACTGAAGCTTTCTTT.

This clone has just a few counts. The CDR3 region has the DNA TGCGCCAGTCCGACAGAGAACACTGAAGCTTTCTTT. Translating it yields CASPTENTEAFF. The chain recombines TRBV10-2 with TRBJ1-1, with D possibly TRBD1 on 5 matching bases. CDR3 length: 12 residues. Germline CDR1 WSHSY, CDR2 SAAADI. V gave up 9 bases and J gave up 1 base, with 9 bases separating them.

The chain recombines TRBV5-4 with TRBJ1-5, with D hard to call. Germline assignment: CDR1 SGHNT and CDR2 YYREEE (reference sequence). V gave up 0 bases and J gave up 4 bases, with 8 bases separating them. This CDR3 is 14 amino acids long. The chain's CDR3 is CASSLAPGNQPQHF. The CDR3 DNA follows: TGTGCCAGCAGCTTGGCCCCGGGGAATCAGCCCCAGCATTTT.

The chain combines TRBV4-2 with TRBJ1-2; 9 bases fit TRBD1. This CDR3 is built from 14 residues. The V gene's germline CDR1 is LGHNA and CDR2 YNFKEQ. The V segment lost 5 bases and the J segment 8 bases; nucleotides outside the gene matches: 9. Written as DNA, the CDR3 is TGTGCCAGCAGCTCACAGGGGGCGCGGAGAGGCTACACCTTC. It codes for CASSSQGARRGYTF.

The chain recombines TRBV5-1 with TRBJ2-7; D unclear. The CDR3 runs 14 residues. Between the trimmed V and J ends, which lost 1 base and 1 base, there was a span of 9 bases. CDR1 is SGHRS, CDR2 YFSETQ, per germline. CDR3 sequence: CASSLQANSYEQYF. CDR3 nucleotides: TGCGCCAGCAGCTTGCAAGCTAATTCCTACGAGCAGTACTTC.

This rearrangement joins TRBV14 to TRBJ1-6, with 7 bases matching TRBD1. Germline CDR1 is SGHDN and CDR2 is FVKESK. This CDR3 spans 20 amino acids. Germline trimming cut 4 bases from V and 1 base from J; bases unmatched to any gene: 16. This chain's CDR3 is CASSPQDRPGGRSYNSPLHF. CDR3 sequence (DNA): TGTGCCAGCAGCCCGCAAGATAGGCCAGGGGGAAGATCCTATAATTCACCCCTCCACTTT.

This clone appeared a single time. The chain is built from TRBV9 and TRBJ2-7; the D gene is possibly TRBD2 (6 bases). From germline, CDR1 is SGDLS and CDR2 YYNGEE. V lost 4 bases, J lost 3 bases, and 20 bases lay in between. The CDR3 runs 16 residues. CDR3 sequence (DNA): TGTGCCAGCAGCCGAGGTTGGGGAGGCGCCCTCTACGAGCAGTACTTC. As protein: CASSRGWGGALYEQYF.

The CDR3 DNA sequence: TGTGCCACCAGGGACAGGGGCTACGAGAACACTGAAGCTTTCTTT. Translated: CATRDRGYENTEAFF. The V and J genes are TRBV15 and TRBJ1-1; 9 nucleotides agree with TRBD1. Per germline, CDR1 LNHNV and CDR2 YYDKDF (reference sequence). V dropped 6 bases and J dropped 1; count of bases not matched to a gene: 6. This CDR3 spans 15 amino acids.

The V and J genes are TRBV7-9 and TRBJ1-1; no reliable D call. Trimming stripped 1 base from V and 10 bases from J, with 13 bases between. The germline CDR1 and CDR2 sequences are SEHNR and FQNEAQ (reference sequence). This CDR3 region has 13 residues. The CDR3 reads CASSLGVQEGAFF. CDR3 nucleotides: TGTGCCAGCAGCTTAGGGGTTCAAGAGGGAGCTTTCTTT.

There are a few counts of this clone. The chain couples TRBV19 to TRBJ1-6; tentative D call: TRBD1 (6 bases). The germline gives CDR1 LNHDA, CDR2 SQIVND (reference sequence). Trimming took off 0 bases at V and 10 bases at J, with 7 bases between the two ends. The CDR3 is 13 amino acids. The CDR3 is CASSIEGASPLHF. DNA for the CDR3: TGTGCCAGTAGTATAGAGGGGGCCTCACCCCTCCACTTT.

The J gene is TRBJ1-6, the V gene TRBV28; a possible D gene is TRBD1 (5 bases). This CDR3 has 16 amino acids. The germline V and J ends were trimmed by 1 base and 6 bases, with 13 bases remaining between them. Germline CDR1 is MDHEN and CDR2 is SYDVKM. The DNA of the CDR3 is TGTGCCAGCAGTTTATATTTTCGACAGATTAATTCACCCCTCCACTTT. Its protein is CASSLYFRQINSPLHF.

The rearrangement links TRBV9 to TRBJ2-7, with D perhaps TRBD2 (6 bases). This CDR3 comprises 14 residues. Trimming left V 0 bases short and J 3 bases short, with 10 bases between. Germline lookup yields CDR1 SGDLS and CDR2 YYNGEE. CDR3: CASSVAEGIYEQYF. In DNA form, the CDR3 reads TGTGCCAGCAGCGTAGCGGAGGGGATCTACGAGCAGTACTTC. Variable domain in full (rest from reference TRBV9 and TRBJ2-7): DSGVTQTPKHLITATGQRVTLRCSPRSGDLSVYWYQQSLDQGLQFLIQYYNGEERAKGNILERFSAQQFPDLHSELNLSSLELGDSALYFCASSVAEGIYEQYFGPGTRLTVT.

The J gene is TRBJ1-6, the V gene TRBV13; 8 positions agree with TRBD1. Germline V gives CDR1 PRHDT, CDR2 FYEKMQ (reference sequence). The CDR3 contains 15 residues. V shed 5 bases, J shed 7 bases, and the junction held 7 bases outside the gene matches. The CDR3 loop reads CASSPAGGINSPLHF. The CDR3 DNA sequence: TGTGCCAGCAGCCCGGCAGGGGGCATCAATTCACCCCTCCACTTT.

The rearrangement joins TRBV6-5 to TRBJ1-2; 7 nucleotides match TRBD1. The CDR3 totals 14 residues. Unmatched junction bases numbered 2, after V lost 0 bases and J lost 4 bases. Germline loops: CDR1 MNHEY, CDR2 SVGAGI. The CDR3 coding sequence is TGTGCCAGCAGTTACTCTACAGGGGCCTATGGCTACACCTTC. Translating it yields CASSYSTGAYGYTF.

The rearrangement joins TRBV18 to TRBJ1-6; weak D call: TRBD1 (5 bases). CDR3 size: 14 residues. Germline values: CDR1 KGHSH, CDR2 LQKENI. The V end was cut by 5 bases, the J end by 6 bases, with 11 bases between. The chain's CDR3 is CASSSDQGNSPLHF. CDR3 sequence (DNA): TGTGCCAGCTCATCGGACCAGGGTAATTCACCCCTCCACTTT.

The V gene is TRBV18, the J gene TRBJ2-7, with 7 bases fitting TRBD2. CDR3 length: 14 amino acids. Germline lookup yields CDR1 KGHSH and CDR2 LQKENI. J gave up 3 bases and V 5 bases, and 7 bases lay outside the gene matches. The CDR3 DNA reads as TGTGCCAGCTCAACGGAGGGAGGGATCTACGAGCAGTACTTC. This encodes CASSTEGGIYEQYF.

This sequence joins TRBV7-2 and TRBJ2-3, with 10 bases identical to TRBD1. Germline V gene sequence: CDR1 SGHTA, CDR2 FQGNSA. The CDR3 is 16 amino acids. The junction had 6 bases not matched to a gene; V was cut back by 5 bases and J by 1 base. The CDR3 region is CASSPGTGAGTDTQYF. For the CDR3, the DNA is TGTGCCAGCAGCCCCGGGACAGGGGCTGGCACAGATACGCAGTATTTT. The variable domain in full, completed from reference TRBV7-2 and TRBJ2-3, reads GAGVSQSPSNKVTEKGKDVELRCDPISGHTALYWYRQSLGQGLEFLIYFQGNSAPDKSGLPSDRFSAERTGGSVSTLTIQRTQQEDSAVYLCASSPGTGAGTDTQYFGPGTRLTVL.

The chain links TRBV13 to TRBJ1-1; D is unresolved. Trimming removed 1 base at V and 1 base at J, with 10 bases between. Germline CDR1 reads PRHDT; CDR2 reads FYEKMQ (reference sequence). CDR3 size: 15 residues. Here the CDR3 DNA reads TGTGCCAGCAGCTTAGCCGCGGAGGGGAACACTGAAGCTTTCTTT. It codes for CASSLAAEGNTEAFF. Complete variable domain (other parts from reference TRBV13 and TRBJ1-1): AAGVIQSPRHLIKEKRETATLKCYPIPRHDTVYWYQQGPGQDPQFLISFYEKMQSDKGSIPDRFSAQQFSDYHSELNMSSLELGDSALYFCASSLAAEGNTEAFFGQGTRLTVV.

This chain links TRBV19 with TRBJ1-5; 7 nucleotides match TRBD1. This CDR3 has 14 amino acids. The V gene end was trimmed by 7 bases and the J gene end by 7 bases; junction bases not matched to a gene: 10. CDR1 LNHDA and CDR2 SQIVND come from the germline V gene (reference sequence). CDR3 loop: CASTPLQGDQPQHF. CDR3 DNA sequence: TGTGCCAGTACCCCTCTCCAGGGGGACCAGCCCCAGCATTTT.

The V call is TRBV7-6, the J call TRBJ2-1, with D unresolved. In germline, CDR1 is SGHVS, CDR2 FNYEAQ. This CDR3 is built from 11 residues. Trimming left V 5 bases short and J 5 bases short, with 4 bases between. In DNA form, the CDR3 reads TGTGCCAGCAGCGCTAACAATGAGCAGTTCTTC. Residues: CASSANNEQFF. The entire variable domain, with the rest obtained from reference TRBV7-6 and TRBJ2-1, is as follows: GAGVSQSPRYKVTKRGQDVALRCDPISGHVSLYWYRQALGQGPEFLTYFNYEAQQDKSGLPNDRFSAERPEGSISTLTIQRTEQRDSAMYRCASSANNEQFFGPGTRLTVL.

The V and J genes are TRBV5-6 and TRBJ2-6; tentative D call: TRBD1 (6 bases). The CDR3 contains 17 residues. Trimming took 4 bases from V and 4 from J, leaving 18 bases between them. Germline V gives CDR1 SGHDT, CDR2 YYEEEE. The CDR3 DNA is TGTGCCAGCAGCAACATTATACAGGGAAGAGGGGCCAACGTCCTGACTTTC. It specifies CASSNIIQGRGANVLTF.

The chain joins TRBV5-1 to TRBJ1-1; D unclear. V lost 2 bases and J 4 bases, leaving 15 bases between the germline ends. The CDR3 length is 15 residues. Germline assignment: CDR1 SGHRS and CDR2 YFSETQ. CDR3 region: CASSFAGSRGTEAFF. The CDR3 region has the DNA TGCGCCAGCAGCTTTGCGGGGTCTCGGGGCACTGAAGCTTTCTTT.

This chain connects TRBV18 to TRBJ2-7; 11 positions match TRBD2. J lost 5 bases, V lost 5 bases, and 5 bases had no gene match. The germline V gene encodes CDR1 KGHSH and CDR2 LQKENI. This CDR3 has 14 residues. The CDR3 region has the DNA TGTGCCAGCTCAGCCGAGACTAGCGGGAACGAGCAGTACTTC. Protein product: CASSAETSGNEQYF.

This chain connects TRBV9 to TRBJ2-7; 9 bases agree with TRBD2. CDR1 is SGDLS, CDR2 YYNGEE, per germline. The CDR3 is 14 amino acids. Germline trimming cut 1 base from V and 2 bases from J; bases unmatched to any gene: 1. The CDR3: CASSVSSGAYEQYF. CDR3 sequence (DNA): TGTGCCAGCAGCGTATCTAGCGGGGCCTACGAGCAGTACTTC.

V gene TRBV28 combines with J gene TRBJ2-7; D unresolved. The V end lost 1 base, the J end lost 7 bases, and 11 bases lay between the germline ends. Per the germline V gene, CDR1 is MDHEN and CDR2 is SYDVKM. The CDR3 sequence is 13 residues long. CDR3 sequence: CASSLSTPLEQYF. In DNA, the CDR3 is TGTGCCAGCAGTTTATCCACTCCTCTAGAGCAGTACTTC.